The entry below describes one T cell receptor (beta chain). What it binds is unknown. The sample originates from a study of cytomegalovirus exposure and HLA in healthy donors. Study results and limitations: There were reportedly fewer N-insertions in an Asian-associated ancestry cluster than the approximately 600-donor mean, in a later analysis. The listing of 150 to 200 TCR beta chains classed them as cytomegalovirus-associated. HLA-A and HLA-B allele assignments for most subjects were reportedly predicted accurately using TCR beta sequences.

The PCR used 60 Vbeta and 13 Jbeta primers. The protocol was immunoSEQ multiplex PCR, while the TCRdb copy is restricted to in-frame clones and leaves out a portion. The sample contains some 140,000 clones, 70% to 80% of which appear only once. Though probably carrying unrecorded immune exposures, donors were nominally healthy at sampling. CDR1 is MNHNY, CDR2 SVGAGI, per germline (reference sequence). The CDR3 consists of 13 residues. Trimming stripped 6 bases from V and 6 bases from J, with 14 bases between. This chain uses TRBV6-6 with TRBJ1-2; possible D gene TRBD1, 5 bases. This receptor was taken from a female donor in good health and CMV-seronegative. Sequenced sample: PBMCs. This chain's CDR3 is CASSLQVTDGYTF. The CDR3 DNA follows: TGTGCCAGCAGCTTACAGGTGACGGATGGCTACACCTTC.